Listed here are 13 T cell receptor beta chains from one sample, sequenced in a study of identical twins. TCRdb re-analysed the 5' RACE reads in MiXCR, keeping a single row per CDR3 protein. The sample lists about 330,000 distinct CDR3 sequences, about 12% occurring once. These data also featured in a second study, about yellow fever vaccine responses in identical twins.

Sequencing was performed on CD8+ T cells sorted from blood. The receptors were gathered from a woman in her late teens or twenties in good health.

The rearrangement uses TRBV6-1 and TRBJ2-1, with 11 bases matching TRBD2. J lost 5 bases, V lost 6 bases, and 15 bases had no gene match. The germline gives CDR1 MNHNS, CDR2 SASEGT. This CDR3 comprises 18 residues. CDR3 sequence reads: CASRWARALAGGDNEQFF. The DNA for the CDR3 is TGTGCCAGCAGGTGGGCCCGTGCCTTAGCGGGAGGGGACAATGAGCAGTTCTTC.

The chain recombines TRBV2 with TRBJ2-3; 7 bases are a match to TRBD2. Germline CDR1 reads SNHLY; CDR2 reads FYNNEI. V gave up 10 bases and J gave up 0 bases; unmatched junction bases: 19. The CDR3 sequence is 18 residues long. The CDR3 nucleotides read TGTGCCATCAGCCCTATTACCCTAGCGGTCCTTAGCACAGATACGCAGTATTTT. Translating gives CAISPITLAVLSTDTQYF.

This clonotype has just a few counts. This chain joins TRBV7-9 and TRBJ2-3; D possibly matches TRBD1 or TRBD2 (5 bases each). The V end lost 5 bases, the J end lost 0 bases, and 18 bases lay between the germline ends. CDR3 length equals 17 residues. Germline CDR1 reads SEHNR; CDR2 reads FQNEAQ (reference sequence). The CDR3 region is CASSPVGLRGSTDTQYF. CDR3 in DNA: TGTGCCAGCAGCCCGGTCGGGTTGAGGGGTAGCACAGATACGCAGTATTTT.

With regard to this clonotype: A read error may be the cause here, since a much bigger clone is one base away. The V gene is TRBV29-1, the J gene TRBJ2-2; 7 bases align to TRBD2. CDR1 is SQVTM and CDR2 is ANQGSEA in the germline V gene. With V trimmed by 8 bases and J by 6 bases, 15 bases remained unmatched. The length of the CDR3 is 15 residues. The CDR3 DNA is TGCAGCACCGCCTCTAGCGGCTCTGAACCCGGGGAGCTGTTTTTT. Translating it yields CSTASSGSEPGELFF.

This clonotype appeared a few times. The CDR3: CASSQLTSGSTDTQYF. The CDR3 nucleotides read TGTGCCAGCAGCCAACTTACTAGCGGGAGCACAGATACGCAGTATTTT. This chain links TRBV4-2 with TRBJ2-3; 9 nucleotides match TRBD2. Per the germline V gene, CDR1 is LGHNA and CDR2 is YNFKEQ. Trimming took 2 bases from V and 0 from J; bases not matched to a gene: 3. This CDR3 contains 16 residues.

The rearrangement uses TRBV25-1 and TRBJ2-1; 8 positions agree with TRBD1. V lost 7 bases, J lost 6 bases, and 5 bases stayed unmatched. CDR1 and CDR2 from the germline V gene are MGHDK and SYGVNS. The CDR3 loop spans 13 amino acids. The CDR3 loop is CASTQDRANEQFF. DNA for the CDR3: TGTGCCAGCACCCAGGACAGGGCCAATGAGCAGTTCTTC.

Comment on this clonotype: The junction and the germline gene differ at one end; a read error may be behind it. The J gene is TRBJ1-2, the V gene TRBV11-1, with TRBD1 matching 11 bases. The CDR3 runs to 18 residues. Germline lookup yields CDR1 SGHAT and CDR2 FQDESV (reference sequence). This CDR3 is CAIPPRPGQGGDNYGFTF. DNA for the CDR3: TGTGCCATCCCACCACGACCGGGACAGGGGGGAGATAACTATGGCTTCACCTTC. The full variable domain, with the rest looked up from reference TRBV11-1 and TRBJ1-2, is EAEVAQSPRYKITEKSQAVAFWCDPISGHATLYWYRQILGQGPELLVQFQDESVVDDSQLPKDRFSAERLKGVDSTLKIQPAELGDSAMYLCAIPPRPGQGGDNYGFTFGSGTRLTVV.

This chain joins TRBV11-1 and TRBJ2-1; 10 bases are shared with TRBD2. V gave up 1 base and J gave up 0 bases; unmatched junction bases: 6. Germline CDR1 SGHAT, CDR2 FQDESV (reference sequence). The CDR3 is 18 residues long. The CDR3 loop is CASSLGGTSVSSYNEQFF. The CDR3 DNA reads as TGTGCCAGCAGCTTAGGGGGGACTAGCGTTAGCTCCTACAATGAGCAGTTCTTC.

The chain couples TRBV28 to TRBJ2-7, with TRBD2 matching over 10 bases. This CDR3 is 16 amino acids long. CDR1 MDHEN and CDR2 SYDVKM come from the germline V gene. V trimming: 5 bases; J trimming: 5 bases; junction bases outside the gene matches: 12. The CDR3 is CASSVLSSGRINEQYF. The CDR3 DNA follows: TGTGCCAGCAGTGTCCTTTCTAGCGGGAGAATCAACGAGCAGTACTTC.

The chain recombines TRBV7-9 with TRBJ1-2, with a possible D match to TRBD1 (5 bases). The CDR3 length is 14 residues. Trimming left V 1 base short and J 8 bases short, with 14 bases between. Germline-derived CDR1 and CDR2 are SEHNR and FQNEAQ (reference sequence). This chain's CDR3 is CASSLDGHIRGYTF. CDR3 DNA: TGTGCCAGCAGCTTAGATGGACACATCCGAGGCTACACCTTC.

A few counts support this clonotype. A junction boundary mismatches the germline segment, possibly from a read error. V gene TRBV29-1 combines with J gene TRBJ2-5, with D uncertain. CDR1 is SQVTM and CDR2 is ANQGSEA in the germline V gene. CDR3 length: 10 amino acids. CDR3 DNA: TGCAGCGTGGCCGCCAACCCCCCCAACTTC. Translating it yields CSVAANPPNF.

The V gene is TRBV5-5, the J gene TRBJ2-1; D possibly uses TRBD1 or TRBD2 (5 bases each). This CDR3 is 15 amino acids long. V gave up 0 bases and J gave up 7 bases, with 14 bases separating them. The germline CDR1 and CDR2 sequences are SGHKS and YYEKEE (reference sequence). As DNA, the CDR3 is TGTGCCAGCAGCTTGGGGGGGTCGACGGGGAATGAGCAGTTCTTC. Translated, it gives CASSLGGSTGNEQFF.

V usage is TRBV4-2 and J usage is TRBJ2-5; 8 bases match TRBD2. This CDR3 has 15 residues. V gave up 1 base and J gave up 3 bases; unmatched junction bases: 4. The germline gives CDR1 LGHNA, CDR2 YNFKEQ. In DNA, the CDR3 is TGTGCCAGCAGCCAAGTGACCGGGAGGGAAGAGACCCAGTACTTC. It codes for CASSQVTGREETQYF.